This TCR beta chain was observed in a study of response to subunit inactivated influenza vaccine. Study conclusions and caveats: Few new T cells, the authors suggested, are recruited by each seasonal influenza vaccination.

This clonotype was detected a few times. Its specificity is not known. MiXCR, run by TCRdb on the RT-PCR reads, gives a single entry per CDR3 protein. The repertoire holds fewer than 800,000 distinct CDR3 sequences, with 15% to 19% as singletons. J was trimmed by 1 base and V by 2 bases; bases with no gene match: 12. The CDR3 runs 21 residues. This clonotype was sampled from a man between 50 and 59 years old who received an inactivated influenza vaccine. The J gene is TRBJ2-1, the V gene TRBV12-3 or TRBV12-4; 15 bases are shared with TRBD2. The sequenced sample was PBMCs from blood, obtained 11 to 12 days after vaccination. The CDR3 protein is CASSLSRRGLAGGQSYNEQFF. The CDR3 DNA reads as TGTGCCAGCAGTTTATCCCGCCGGGGACTAGCGGGAGGCCAATCCTACAATGAGCAGTTCTTC.